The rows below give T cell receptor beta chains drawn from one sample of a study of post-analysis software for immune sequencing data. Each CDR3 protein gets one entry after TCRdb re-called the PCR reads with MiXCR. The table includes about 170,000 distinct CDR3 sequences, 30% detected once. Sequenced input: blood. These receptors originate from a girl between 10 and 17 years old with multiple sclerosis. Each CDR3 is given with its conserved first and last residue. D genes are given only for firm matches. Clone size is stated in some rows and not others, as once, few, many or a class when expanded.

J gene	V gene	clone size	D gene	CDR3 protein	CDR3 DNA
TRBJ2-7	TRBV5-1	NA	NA	CASSSPGTKGAAGEQYF	TGCGCCAGCAGCTCACCCGGGACAAAGGGGGCAGCGGGGGAGCAGTACTTC
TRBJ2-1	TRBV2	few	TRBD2	CASSGLGGAGGNEQFF	TGTGCCAGCAGTGGCCTGGGTGGAGCGGGAGGGAATGAGCAGTTCTTC
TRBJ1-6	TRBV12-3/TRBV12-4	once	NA	CAGSVGGSGNGGSPPHF	TGTGCCGGCAGCGTAGGGGGGTCGGGGAACGGAGGGTCACCCCCCCACTTT
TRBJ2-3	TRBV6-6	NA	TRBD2	CASSPGTSKATQYF	TGTGCCAGCAGCCCCGGGACTAGCAAAGCTACGCAGTATTTT
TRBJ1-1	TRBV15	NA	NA	CATSRDSPLREMNTEAFF	TGTGCCACCAGCAGAGATTCTCCTCTCCGAGAGATGAACACTGAAGCTTTCTTT
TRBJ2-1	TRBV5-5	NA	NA	CASVEVPGDEQFF	TGTGCCAGCGTCGAAGTCCCCGGGGATGAGCAGTTCTTC
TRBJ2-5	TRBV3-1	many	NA	CASSQGMTRGREETQYF	TGTGCCAGCAGCCAAGGGATGACAAGGGGCAGAGAAGAGACCCAGTACTTC
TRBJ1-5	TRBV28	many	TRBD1	CASSNRGGLQPQHF	TGTGCCAGCAGTAACAGGGGAGGTCTTCAGCCCCAGCATTTT
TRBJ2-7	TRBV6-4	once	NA	CASRDSNNEQYF	TGTGCCAGCAGGGACAGTAACAATGAGCAGTACTTC
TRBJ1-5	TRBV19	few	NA	CASSTAGNSNQPQHF	TGTGCCAGTAGTACAGCCGGGAACTCCAATCAGCCCCAGCATTTT
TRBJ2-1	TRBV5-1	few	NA	CASNLLLSGSDNEQFF	TGCGCCAGCAACCTTTTGTTGAGCGGTAGCGACAATGAGCAGTTCTTC
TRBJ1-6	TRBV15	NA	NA	CATSRDGGLSPGVINSPLHF	TGTGCCACCAGCAGAGATGGGGGATTATCGCCGGGCGTTATTAATTCACCCCTCCACTTT
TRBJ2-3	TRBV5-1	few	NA	CASSVAGTSTDTQYF	TGCGCCAGCAGCGTGGCGGGAACTAGCACAGATACGCAGTATTTT
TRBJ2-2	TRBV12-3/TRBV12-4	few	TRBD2	CASSFSGLAGENTGELFF	TGTGCCAGCAGTTTCTCGGGACTAGCGGGAGAGAACACCGGGGAGCTGTTTTTT
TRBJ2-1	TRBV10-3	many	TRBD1	CATIRGQGGNEQFF	TGTGCCACTATAAGGGGACAGGGTGGAAATGAGCAGTTCTTC
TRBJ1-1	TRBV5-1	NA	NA	CASSIHSLNTEAFF	TGCGCCAGCAGCATACACTCATTGAACACTGAAGCTTTCTTT
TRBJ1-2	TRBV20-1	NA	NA	CSARGGANYGYTF	TGCAGTGCGAGGGGAGGGGCTAACTATGGCTACACCTTC
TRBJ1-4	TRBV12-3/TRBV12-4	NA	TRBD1	CASSRQGYNEKLFF	TGTGCCAGCAGTCGACAGGGGTATAATGAAAAACTGTTTTTT
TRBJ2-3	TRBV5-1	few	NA	CASSGARTDTQYF	TGCGCCAGCAGCGGAGCCCGGACAGATACGCAGTATTTT
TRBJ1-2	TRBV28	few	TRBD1	CASTYTKAGGAGGYTF	TGTGCCAGCACCTACACCAAGGCAGGGGGCGCGGGTGGCTACACCTTC
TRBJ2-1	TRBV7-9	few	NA	CASSRDSLVTEQFF	TGTGCCAGCAGCCGGGACTCCCTAGTGACCGAGCAGTTCTTC
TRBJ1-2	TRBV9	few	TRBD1	CASSVPRGTDLENYGYTF	TGTGCCAGCAGCGTACCCCGGGGGACAGACTTGGAGAACTATGGCTACACCTTC
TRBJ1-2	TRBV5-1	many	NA	CASSLVRRNYGYTF	TGCGCCAGCAGCTTGGTCAGGAGGAACTATGGCTACACCTTC
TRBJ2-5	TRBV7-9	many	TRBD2	CASTLPSGTETQYF	TGTGCCAGCACCCTGCCTAGCGGGACAGAGACCCAGTACTTC
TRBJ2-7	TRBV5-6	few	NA	CASGAWTVYEQYF	TGTGCCAGCGGCGCCTGGACAGTCTACGAGCAGTACTTC
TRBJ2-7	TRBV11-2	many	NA	CASTSLGDEQYF	TGTGCCAGCACGTCCTTGGGGGACGAGCAGTACTTC
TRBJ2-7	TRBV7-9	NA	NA	CASSSRTEDYEQYF	TGTGCCAGCAGCTCCCGGACAGAAGACTACGAGCAGTACTTC
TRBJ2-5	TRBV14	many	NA	CASSPLDTAWETQYF	TGTGCCAGCAGCCCCCTCGACACAGCGTGGGAGACCCAGTACTTC
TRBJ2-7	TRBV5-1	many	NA	CASSSTDPYEQYF	TGCGCCAGCAGCTCGACGGACCCCTACGAGCAGTACTTC
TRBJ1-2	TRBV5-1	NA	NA	CASSLPTRNDGYTF	TGCGCCAGCAGCTTGCCGACAAGGAACGATGGCTACACCTTC
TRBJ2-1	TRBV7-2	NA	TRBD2	CASSLGEASGRAVYNEQFF	TGTGCCAGCAGCTTAGGAGAGGCTAGCGGGAGGGCCGTTTACAATGAGCAGTTCTTC
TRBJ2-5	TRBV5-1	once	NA	CASSPSRGRFNEQYF	TGCGCCAGCAGCCCCAGCAGAGGGAGGTTCAATGAGCAGTACTTC
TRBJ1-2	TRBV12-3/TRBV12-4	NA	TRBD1	CASLGQGSYGYTF	TGTGCCAGCCTCGGACAGGGGTCTTATGGCTACACCTTC
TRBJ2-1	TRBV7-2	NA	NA	CASSFQAGRGEHFF	TGTGCCAGCAGCTTTCAGGCAGGGCGCGGTGAGCACTTCTTC
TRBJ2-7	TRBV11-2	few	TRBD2	CASSLGTLALSYEQYF	TGTGCCAGCAGTCTAGGTACACTAGCGTTGTCCTACGAGCAGTACTTC
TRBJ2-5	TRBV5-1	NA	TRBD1	CASSLGDREETQYF	TGCGCCAGCAGCTTGGGAGACAGGGAAGAGACCCAGTACTTC
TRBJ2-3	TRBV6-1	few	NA	CASSDWDFPGADTQYF	TGTGCCAGCAGTGATTGGGACTTCCCAGGAGCAGATACGCAGTATTTT
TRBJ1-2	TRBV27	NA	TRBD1	CASSGGQGDGYTF	TGTGCCAGCAGTGGAGGACAGGGGGATGGCTACACCTTC
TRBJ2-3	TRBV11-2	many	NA	CASSRGTGSGGPTDTQYF	TGTGCCAGCAGCCGGGGGACCGGGAGTGGGGGGCCCACAGATACGCAGTATTTT
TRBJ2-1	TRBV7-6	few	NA	CASSPGTPVQFF	TGTGCCAGCAGCCCCGGGACTCCGGTTCAGTTCTTC
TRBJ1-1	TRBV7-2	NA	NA	CARCFQAFF	TGTGCCAGATGCTTCCAAGCTTTCTTT
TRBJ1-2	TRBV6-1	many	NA	CASSVGGGDRYGYTF	TGTGCCAGCAGTGTTGGAGGAGGGGATCGCTATGGCTACACCTTC
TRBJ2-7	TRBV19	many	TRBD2	CASSTSGRRYEQYF	TGTGCCAGTAGCACTAGCGGGAGGAGGTACGAGCAGTACTTC
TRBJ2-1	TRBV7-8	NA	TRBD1	CASAGTGRDEQFF	TGTGCCAGCGCAGGGACAGGCCGGGATGAGCAGTTCTTC
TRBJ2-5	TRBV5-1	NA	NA	CASRQWTNEQYFGAGTQYF	NA
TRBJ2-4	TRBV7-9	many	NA	CAAGVSPKNIQYF	TGTGCCGCTGGGGTTTCGCCCAAAAACATTCAGTACTTC